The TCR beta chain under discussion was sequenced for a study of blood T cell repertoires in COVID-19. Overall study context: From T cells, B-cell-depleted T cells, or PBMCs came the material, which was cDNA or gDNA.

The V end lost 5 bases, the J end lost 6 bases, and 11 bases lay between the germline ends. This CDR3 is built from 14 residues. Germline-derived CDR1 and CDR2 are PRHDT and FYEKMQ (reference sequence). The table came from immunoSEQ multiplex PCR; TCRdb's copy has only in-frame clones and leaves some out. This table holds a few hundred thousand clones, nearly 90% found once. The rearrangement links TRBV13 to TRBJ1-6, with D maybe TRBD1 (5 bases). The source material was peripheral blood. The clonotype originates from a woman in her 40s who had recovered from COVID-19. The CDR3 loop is CASSLRQPNSPLHF. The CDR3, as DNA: TGTGCCAGCAGCCTCCGACAGCCTAATTCACCCCTCCACTTT.